This is a list of T cell receptor beta chains from one sample in a study of persistence of HIV-infected CD4 T cells. The method was immunoSEQ multiplex PCR; TCRdb's version includes in-frame clones alone and lacks a portion of them. The data contain 40,000 to 45,000 clones, roughly nine tenths of them seen just once; the ten biggest clones take up about 2%. These receptors have no identified antigens. Sequenced here: CD4+ T cells sorted from PBMCs after approximately 19-hour stimulation, sampled from a patient who received antiretroviral therapy. The receptors were sampled from an adult man with HIV who was CMV-seropositive. Each CDR3 is given without its conserved first and last residue. Each record gives: CDR3 protein, J gene, V gene.

ASIRERGDTEAF	TRBJ1-1	TRBV6-5
ARSLVSSGANVLT	TRBJ2-6	TRBV5-3
ASSEGQDEKLF	TRBJ1-4	TRBV10-1
ASSPRLAGATDTQY	TRBJ2-3	TRBV18
ASSQDRAQPQH	TRBJ1-5	TRBV3-1/TRBV3-2
ASSSSVSNYGYT	TRBJ1-2	TRBV2
ASSPEAAANQPQH	TRBJ1-5	TRBV18
ASSEGVGSGANVLT	TRBJ2-6	TRBV6-1
ANLDRLLDTQY	TRBJ2-3	TRBV2
ASSPVLWGTIY	TRBJ1-3	TRBV7-2
ASQKDSLSGNTIY	TRBJ1-3	TRBV6-5
SVPGTSGGVQSYEQY	TRBJ2-7	TRBV29-1
ASSSRWTSDYNEQF	TRBJ2-1	TRBV7-3
AIRLGTSAYEQY	TRBJ2-7	TRBV10-3
ASSLRDRSPLH	TRBJ1-6	TRBV2
ASSLRGGTSTDTQY	TRBJ2-3	TRBV7-3
ATSRRTGFTDTQY	TRBJ2-3	TRBV15
ASSPLGFTDTQY	TRBJ2-3	TRBV18
ASSLNRGGIADSPLH	TRBJ1-6	TRBV7-9
AIKGGGYNEQF	TRBJ2-1	TRBV10-3
ASSLPVTDTQY	TRBJ2-3	TRBV28
ASSQMLQSGNTIY	TRBJ1-3	TRBV3-1/TRBV3-2
ASRYTGGANVLT	TRBJ2-6	TRBV6-5
ASSTRDSGTDTQY	TRBJ2-3	TRBV28
ASMGGDTEAF	TRBJ1-1	TRBV6-6
ASSPGGSYNEQF	TRBJ2-1	TRBV10-1
ASSTGNLGEKLF	TRBJ1-4	TRBV18
ASSPIRDNLEQY	TRBJ2-7	TRBV6-5
AIGESGGNTYEQY	TRBJ2-7	TRBV10-3
ASSFGGARGNGNQPQH	TRBJ1-5	TRBV5-4
ASSQMGGAVYSEAF	TRBJ1-1	TRBV27
AWSQGVTGDSPLH	TRBJ1-6	TRBV30
ASRHSGEGGTDTQY	TRBJ2-3	TRBV5-4
ASSGWGSTDTQY	TRBJ2-3	TRBV27
ATSISGAPLDTQY	TRBJ2-3	TRBV15
ASSLSGKNTDTQY	TRBJ2-3	TRBV5-4
ASQSGTGRRETQY	TRBJ2-5	TRBV5-1
ASSLAGQNTGELF	TRBJ2-2	TRBV5-1
ASSGGQGGFFGELF	TRBJ2-2	TRBV2
ASSYGQGDTEAF	TRBJ1-1	TRBV6-5
ASSELSEGVGHGYT	TRBJ1-2	TRBV2
ASSLARVGGGPEQF	TRBJ2-1	TRBV7-2
ASSLGGTDTQY	TRBJ2-3	TRBV13
AISETGTEAF	TRBJ1-1	TRBV10-3
ASSASTNTEAF	TRBJ1-1	TRBV19
ASSWGGDRTSGYEQY	TRBJ2-7	TRBV5-4
ASSPQGYEQY	TRBJ2-7	TRBV12-3/TRBV12-4
ASMLTSGEITDTQY	TRBJ2-3	TRBV10-2
ASSLLGTGELF	TRBJ2-2	TRBV5-1
ASSLGLSGELF	TRBJ2-2	TRBV12-3/TRBV12-4
ASSIGRIYEQY	TRBJ2-7	TRBV19
ASSRGTTDFKNYGYT	TRBJ1-2	TRBV7-9
ASSQDRLAGGLGDTQY	TRBJ2-3	TRBV3-1/TRBV3-2
ASSEGTSGIRTDTQY	TRBJ2-3	TRBV25-1
ASSVLSGGNYGYT	TRBJ1-2	TRBV9
ASGTHGDTEAF	TRBJ1-1	TRBV12-5
ASSYAAGGGTDTQY	TRBJ2-3	TRBV6-5
ASSRRGGDEQY	TRBJ2-7	TRBV19
ASSRGGEIGDEQF	TRBJ2-1	TRBV18
SVEPGVAGELF	TRBJ2-2	TRBV29-1